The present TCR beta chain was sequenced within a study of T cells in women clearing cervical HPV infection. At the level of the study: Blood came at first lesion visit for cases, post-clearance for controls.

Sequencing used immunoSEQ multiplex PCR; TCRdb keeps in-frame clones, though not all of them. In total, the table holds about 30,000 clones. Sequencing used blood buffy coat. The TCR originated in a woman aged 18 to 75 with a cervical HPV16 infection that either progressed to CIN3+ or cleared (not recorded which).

The covered CDR3 bases are TGTGCCAGCAGCCAAGATGAGGGGCGCGAAAGCTCCTACAATGAG. The encoded protein is CASSQDEGRESSYNE. The entire CDR3 is CASSQDEGRESSYNEQFF. The chain employs TRBV4-2 and TRBJ2-1; possibly TRBD1 or TRBD2 for D (5 bases each). The read gets to within 3 residues of the CDR3 end, and the germline J gene fills in the rest. The CDR3 covers 18 residues. V lost 0 bases and J lost 0, with 15 bases in between. Germline loops: CDR1 LGHNA, CDR2 YNFKEQ.